These T cell receptor beta chains were read from a single sample in a study of blood T cell repertoires in COVID-19. Profiling relied on immunoSEQ multiplex PCR, and the TCRdb table lists in-frame clones only, not all of them. The sample shows 200,000 to 300,000 clones, around 88% of them seen only once. The sample comprised PBMCs or T cells enriched from blood (not recorded which). Source of these receptors: a woman aged 40 to 50 with acute COVID-19. Both conserved end residues are part of each CDR3. A D gene is named only where the DNA matches it firmly. The size field is filled for only some rows; it gives once, few, many or a size class.

>-|TRBD1|TRBJ1-2|TRBV18
CASSIYRGGYTF
TGTGCCAGCTCAATCTACAGGGGTGGCTACACCTTC
>-|-|TRBJ1-1|TRBV28
CASTFQGGRAFF
TGTGCCAGCACTTTCCAGGGTGGAAGAGCTTTCTTT
>-|TRBD1|TRBJ2-1|TRBV5-4
CASSRDRGRVEQFF
TGTGCCAGCAGCCGGGACAGGGGGCGGGTTGAGCAGTTCTTC
>-|-|TRBJ2-3|TRBV27
CASSSIGRDTQYF
TGTGCCAGCAGTTCGATTGGTAGAGATACGCAGTATTTT
>few|-|TRBJ1-2|TRBV4-1
CASSPSSQTTYGYTF
TGCGCCAGCAGCCCCTCCAGTCAGACTACCTATGGCTACACCTTC
>-|-|TRBJ2-2|TRBV27
CASKQGAGELFF
TGTGCCAGCAAACAGGGTGCCGGGGAGCTGTTTTTT
>once|TRBD1|TRBJ1-4|TRBV14
CASSRAGTGVLRDEKLFF
TGTGCCAGCAGCCGCGCCGGGACAGGGGTACTAAGGGATGAAAAACTGTTTTTT
>-|TRBD1|TRBJ2-1|TRBV24-1
CATSEGQGDWGEQFF
TGTGCCACCAGTGAAGGACAGGGAGACTGGGGGGAGCAGTTCTTC
>-|-|TRBJ1-1|TRBV7-9
CASSVQGGTEAFF
TGTGCCAGCAGCGTCCAGGGTGGTACTGAAGCTTTCTTT
>-|TRBD2|TRBJ2-2|TRBV5-4
CASSLGGRLAVNTGELFF
TGTGCCAGCAGCTTGGGGGGACGACTAGCGGTGAACACCGGGGAGCTGTTTTTT
>-|TRBD2|TRBJ2-1|TRBV4-1
CASSHRGVYEQFF
TGCGCCAGCAGCCATCGGGGGGTCTATGAGCAGTTCTTC
>-|-|TRBJ2-1|TRBV12-3/TRBV12-4
CASSLSELDEQFF
TGTGCCAGCAGTTTATCCGAGCTCGATGAGCAGTTCTTC
>-|-|TRBJ1-1|TRBV24-1
CATTPLWTTSGTEAFF
TGTGCCACCACCCCCCTCTGGACTACCTCTGGGACTGAAGCTTTCTTT
>-|-|TRBJ2-5|TRBV9
CASSVGVSLEVETQYF
TGTGCCAGCAGCGTAGGAGTTAGCCTTGAGGTGGAGACCCAGTACTTC
>-|TRBD1|TRBJ1-1|TRBV18
CASSLSGQGNTEAFF
TGTGCCAGCTCACTTTCGGGACAGGGGAACACTGAAGCTTTCTTT
>-|-|TRBJ2-7|TRBV7-8
CASSIGLGAYEQYF
TGTGCCAGCAGCATTGGACTGGGCGCCTACGAGCAGTACTTC
>-|-|TRBJ1-2|TRBV6-6
CASSTEGLYGYTF
TGTGCCAGCAGTACAGAGGGCCTCTATGGCTACACCTTC
>-|TRBD2|TRBJ2-1|TRBV3-1/TRBV3-2
CASSPGLGSSYNEQFF
TGTGCCAGCAGCCCCGGACTAGGAAGCTCCTACAATGAGCAGTTCTTC
>once|-|TRBJ2-7|TRBV12-3/TRBV12-4
CASSFQYEQYF
TGTGCCAGCAGTTTCCAATACGAGCAGTACTTC
>-|TRBD2|TRBJ2-1|TRBV5-1
CASSPVLAEYNEQFF
TGCGCCAGCAGCCCCGTACTAGCGGAGTACAATGAGCAGTTCTTC
>-|TRBD1|TRBJ2-3|TRBV2
CATAGQGMTDTQYF
TGTGCCACCGCGGGACAGGGGATGACAGATACGCAGTATTTT
>-|-|TRBJ1-2|TRBV5-1
CASSFGGIDYGYTF
TGCGCCAGCAGCTTCGGGGGAATCGACTATGGCTACACCTTC
>-|-|TRBJ2-6|TRBV7-2
CASSLSVGGLSGANVLTF
TGTGCCAGCAGCTTATCCGTCGGGGGTCTCTCTGGGGCCAACGTCCTGACTTTC
>-|-|TRBJ1-2|TRBV6-2/TRBV6-3
CASSLRTATLYGYTF
TGTGCCAGCAGTCTACGGACAGCAACCCTCTATGGCTACACCTTC
>-|-|TRBJ1-4|TRBV29-1
CSVEDGGGKLFF
TGCAGCGTTGAAGATGGGGGAGGAAAACTGTTTTTT
>-|TRBD2|TRBJ2-4|TRBV6-2/TRBV6-3
CASSYSPGGLSKNIQYF
TGTGCCAGCAGTTACTCTCCGGGAGGGTTGTCCAAAAACATTCAGTACTTC
>few|TRBD2|TRBJ2-1|TRBV27
CASSPTSGTYNEQFF
TGTGCCAGCAGCCCAACTAGCGGAACCTACAATGAGCAGTTCTTC
>-|TRBD1|TRBJ2-2|TRBV7-9
CASSPQGPNTGELFF
TGTGCCAGCAGCCCACAGGGGCCGAACACCGGGGAGCTGTTTTTT
>few|-|TRBJ1-3|TRBV19
CASSTTPTGGNTIYF
TGTGCCAGTAGTACCACCCCGACAGGCGGAAACACCATATATTTT
>-|-|TRBJ1-4|TRBV30
CAWSLAQAIPLTNEKLFF
TGTGCCTGGAGTCTTGCCCAGGCCATACCTCTAACTAATGAAAAACTGTTTTTT
>-|-|TRBJ1-5|TRBV5-4
CASSWDQGSNQPQHF
TGTGCCAGCAGCTGGGACCAGGGGTCCAATCAGCCCCAGCATTTT
>-|TRBD2|TRBJ2-1|TRBV19
CASSILAGVFYEQFF
TGTGCCAGTAGTATTCTAGCGGGAGTTTTCTATGAGCAGTTCTTC
>-|TRBD2|TRBJ2-5|TRBV2
CASSELAGEGETQYF
TGTGCCAGCAGTGAGTTGGCGGGAGAAGGAGAGACCCAGTACTTC
>-|-|TRBJ1-5|TRBV30
CAWSAGGDQPQHF
TGTGCCTGGAGTGCTGGGGGGGATCAGCCCCAGCATTTT
>-|-|TRBJ1-2|TRBV15
CATSSSGHYGYTF
TGTGCCACCAGCAGTAGTGGGCACTATGGCTACACCTTC
>once|TRBD1|TRBJ1-5|TRBV19
CASSITGGAGQPQHF
TGTGCCAGTAGTATAACAGGGGGCGCGGGTCAGCCCCAGCATTTT
>few|TRBD1|TRBJ1-5|TRBV7-8
CASSRITYRDRIYRQPQHF
TGTGCCAGCAGCCGGATAACCTACCGGGACAGGATCTATCGTCAGCCCCAGCATTTT
>-|TRBD1|TRBJ1-2|TRBV12-3/TRBV12-4
CASTRNRGGYTF
TGTGCCAGCACCAGAAACAGGGGCGGCTACACCTTC
>few|-|TRBJ2-7|TRBV3-1/TRBV3-2
CASSQPGSTYEQYF
TGTGCCAGCAGCCAACCCGGGTCGACCTACGAGCAGTACTTC
>-|TRBD1|TRBJ1-1|TRBV28
CASSFPGTGVSGTEAFF
TGTGCCAGCAGTTTCCCCGGGACAGGGGTCTCGGGCACTGAAGCTTTCTTT
>-|-|TRBJ1-2|TRBV7-2
CASSLRQDYGYTF
TGTGCCAGCAGCTTAAGACAGGACTATGGCTACACCTTC
>once|-|TRBJ2-3|TRBV9
CASSLDGDSDTQYF
TGTGCCAGCAGCCTAGACGGGGATTCAGATACGCAGTATTTT
>-|-|TRBJ2-3|TRBV12-3/TRBV12-4
CASTPPGIDTQYF
TGTGCCAGCACCCCTCCGGGGATAGATACGCAGTATTTT
>-|TRBD1|TRBJ2-1|TRBV6-5
CASRDRDRLNEQFF
TGTGCCAGCAGGGACCGGGACAGGCTCAATGAGCAGTTCTTC
>-|TRBD2|TRBJ2-1|TRBV19
CASSPTSGTSSYNEQFF
TGTGCCAGTAGCCCGACTAGCGGGACCAGCTCCTACAATGAGCAGTTCTTC
>-|-|TRBJ1-2|TRBV18
CASSPAGLKGYTF
TGTGCCAGCTCACCAGCAGGGTTGAAAGGCTACACCTTC
>-|-|TRBJ1-5|TRBV28
CASNYPTSNQPQHF
TGTGCCAGCAATTACCCCACAAGCAATCAGCCCCAGCATTTT
>-|-|TRBJ1-5|TRBV15
CATSRDLGAPPQHF
TGTGCCACCAGCAGAGATTTGGGGGCCCCGCCCCAGCATTTT